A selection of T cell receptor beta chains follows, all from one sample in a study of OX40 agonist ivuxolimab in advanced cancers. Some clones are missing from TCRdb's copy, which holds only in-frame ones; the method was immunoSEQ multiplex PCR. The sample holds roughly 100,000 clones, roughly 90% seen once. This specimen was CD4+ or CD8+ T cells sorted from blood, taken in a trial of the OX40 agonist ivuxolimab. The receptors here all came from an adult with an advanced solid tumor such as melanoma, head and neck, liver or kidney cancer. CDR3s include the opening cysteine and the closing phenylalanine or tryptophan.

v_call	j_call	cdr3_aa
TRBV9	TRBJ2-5	CASSPRDYKETQYF
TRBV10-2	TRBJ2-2	CASRPGQTTGELFF
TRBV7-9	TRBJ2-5	CASSAAALQGPRETQYF
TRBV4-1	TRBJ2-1	CASSQVDIFSYNEQFF
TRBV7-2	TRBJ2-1	CASSARGSGGVYNEQFF
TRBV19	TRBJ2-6	CASSPRGGFSPSGANVLTF
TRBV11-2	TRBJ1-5	CASSLGGSNQPQHF
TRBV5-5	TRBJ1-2	CASSASRSPHYGYTF
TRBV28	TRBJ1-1	CASTLGAEAFF
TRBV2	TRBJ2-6	CASRAGPIAPGANVLTF
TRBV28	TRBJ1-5	CASSLLNQPQHF
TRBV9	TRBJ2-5	CASSVVPGDKTQYF
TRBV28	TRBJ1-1	CASSPGRHTEAFF
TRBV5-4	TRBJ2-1	CASSTGDSTAGNEQFF
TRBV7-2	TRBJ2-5	CASSFRGEGETQYF
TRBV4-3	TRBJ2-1	CASSLSLGDEQFF
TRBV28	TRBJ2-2	CASRRDRGAKDTGELFF
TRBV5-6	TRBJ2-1	CASSLVAGAEQFF
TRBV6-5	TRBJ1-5	CASRRGGDQPQHF
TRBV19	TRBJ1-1	CASSLLGVEAFF
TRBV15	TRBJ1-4	CATSRDVGSQNEKLFF
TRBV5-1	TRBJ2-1	CASSLGAPRDEQFF
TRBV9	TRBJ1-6	CASSGTPSGGGDSPLHF
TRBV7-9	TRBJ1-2	CASLPGTGVRGYTF
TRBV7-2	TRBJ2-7	CASSHGSYEQYF
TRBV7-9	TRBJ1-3	CASSRFWDSPRNTIYF
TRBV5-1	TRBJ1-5	CASSRDGLNQPQHF
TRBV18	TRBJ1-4	CASSQDFANEKLFF
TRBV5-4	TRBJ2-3	CASSLPGESSTDTQYF
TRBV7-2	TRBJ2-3	CASSLGPRGSGGTDTQYF
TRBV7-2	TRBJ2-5	CASSLAGGQETQYF
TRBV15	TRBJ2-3	CATSRENVLYFSTDTQYF
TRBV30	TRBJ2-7	CAWKRGYEQYF
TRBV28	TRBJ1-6	CASSARDRGFSPLHF
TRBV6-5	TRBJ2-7	CASSISYEQYF
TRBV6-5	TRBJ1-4	CASSSQGQGNEKLFF
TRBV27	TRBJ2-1	CASRPGQGAVGEQFF
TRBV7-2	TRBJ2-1	CASSSFSGAYNEQFF
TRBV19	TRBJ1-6	CASSPMNSPLHF
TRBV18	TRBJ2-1	CASSPGERGRYNEQFF
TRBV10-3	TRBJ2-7	CAISESGPTYEQYF
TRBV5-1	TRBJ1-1	CASSPGQGVRDTEAFF
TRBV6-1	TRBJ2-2	CASSTGRRFTGELFF